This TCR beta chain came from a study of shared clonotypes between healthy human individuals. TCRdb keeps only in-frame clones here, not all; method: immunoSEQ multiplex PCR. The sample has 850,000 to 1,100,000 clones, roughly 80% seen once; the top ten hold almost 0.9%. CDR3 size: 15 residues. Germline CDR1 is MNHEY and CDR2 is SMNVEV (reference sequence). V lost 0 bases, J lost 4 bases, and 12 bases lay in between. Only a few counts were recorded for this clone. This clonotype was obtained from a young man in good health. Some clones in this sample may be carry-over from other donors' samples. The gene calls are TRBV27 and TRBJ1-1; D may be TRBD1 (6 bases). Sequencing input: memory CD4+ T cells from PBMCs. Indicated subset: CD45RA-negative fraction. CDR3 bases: TGTGCCAGCAGTTTATCAGGGGGGTGGACCACTGAAGCTTTCTTT. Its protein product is CASSLSGGWTTEAFF.